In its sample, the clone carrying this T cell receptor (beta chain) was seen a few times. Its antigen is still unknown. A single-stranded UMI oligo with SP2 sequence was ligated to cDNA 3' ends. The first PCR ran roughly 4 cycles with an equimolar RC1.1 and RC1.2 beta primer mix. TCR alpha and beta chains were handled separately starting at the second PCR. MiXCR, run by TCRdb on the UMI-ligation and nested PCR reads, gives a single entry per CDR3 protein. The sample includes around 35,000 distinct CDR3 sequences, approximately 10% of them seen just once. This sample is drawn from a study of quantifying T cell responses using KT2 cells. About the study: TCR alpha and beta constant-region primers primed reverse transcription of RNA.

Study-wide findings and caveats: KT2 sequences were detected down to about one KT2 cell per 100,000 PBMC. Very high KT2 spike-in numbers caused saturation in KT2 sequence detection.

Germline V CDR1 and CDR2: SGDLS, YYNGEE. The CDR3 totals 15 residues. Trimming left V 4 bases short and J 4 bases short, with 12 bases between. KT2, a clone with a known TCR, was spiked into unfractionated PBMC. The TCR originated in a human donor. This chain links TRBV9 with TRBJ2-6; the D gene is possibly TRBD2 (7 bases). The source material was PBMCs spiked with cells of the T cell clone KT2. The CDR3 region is CASSPGGRGANVLTF. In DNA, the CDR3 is TGTGCCAGCAGCCCCGGGGGGCGCGGGGCCAACGTCCTGACTTTC. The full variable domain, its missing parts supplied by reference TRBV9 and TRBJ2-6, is DSGVTQTPKHLITATGQRVTLRCSPRSGDLSVYWYQQSLDQGLQFLIQYYNGEERAKGNILERFSAQQFPDLHSELNLSSLELGDSALYFCASSPGGRGANVLTFGAGSRLTVL.